This TCR beta chain was sequenced for a study of radiotherapy plus CTLA-4 blockade in lung cancer. Study findings and constraints: In blood, after radiotherapy plus ipilimumab, tumor-derived TCR clones expanded.

Focal radiation with ipilimumab CTLA-4 blockade was given to patients with chemo-refractory metastatic non-small-cell lung cancer. The V end was cut by 7 bases, the J end by 9 bases, with 19 bases between. The CDR3 runs to 14 residues. The V gene's germline CDR1 is SNHLY and CDR2 FYNNEI. With respect to this clone: Its antigen is undetermined.

TCRdb's copy holds only in-frame clones and misses some; the assay was immunoSEQ multiplex PCR. This table holds about 100,000 clones, 80% to 90% found once. This receptor was taken from a human donor with non-small cell lung cancer who had stable disease on radiotherapy plus ipilimumab. V is TRBV2 and J is TRBJ2-1; D might be TRBD1 (5 bases). Sequenced material: peripheral blood, taken from a patient treated with radiotherapy plus ipilimumab. The CDR3 reads CASKGNTGYVEQFF. As DNA, the CDR3 is TGTGCCAGCAAGGGTAATACAGGCTATGTTGAGCAGTTCTTC.